This T cell receptor beta chain was sequenced during a study of blood T cell repertoires in COVID-19. Study-level information: T cells, B-cell-depleted T cells, or PBMCs supplied cDNA or gDNA.

V was shortened by 4 bases and J by 3 bases, with 12 bases between the two germline ends. Per germline, CDR1 LNHDA and CDR2 SQIVND (reference sequence). The CDR3 is 15 amino acids. In the authors' methods: Nucleated cell counts were estimated from reference gene primer amplification. Produced via immunoSEQ multiplex PCR; TCRdb's table is partial and in-frame only. From that table come the V and J calls and clone size; the DNA was used to work out D and trimming. This table has around 100,000 clones, roughly 80% appearing once. The sequencing input was peripheral blood. V is TRBV19 and J is TRBJ2-2, with D uncertain. The clonotype comes from a human donor in a cohort sampled during active COVID-19. For the CDR3, the DNA is TGTGCCAGTAGTAGTCTCGCTAGATACACCGGGGAGCTGTTTTTT. Translation: CASSSLARYTGELFF. Based on the CDR3 plus reference TRBV19 and TRBJ2-2, the full variable domain is DGGITQSPKYLFRKEGQNVTLSCEQNLNHDAMYWYRQDPGQGLRLIYYSQIVNDFQKGDIAEGYSVSREKKESFPLTVTSAQKNPTAFYLCASSSLARYTGELFFGEGSRLTVL.